This record concerns one T cell receptor beta chain sequence. Its recognized antigen is unknown. Per-base qualities were not stored, and no clone one base away is much larger. This sample was taken from a study of blood T cells in healthy people across ages (dated by TCRdb to 2013 to 2016). Turning to the overall study: In model experiments, roughly one uniquely barcoded TCR beta cDNA molecule per two T cells was captured by template switching. To track age-related changes in TCR beta repertoire diversity, the study relied on deep sequencing normalized with unique cDNA molecular identifiers. The donors were divided into four age groups: young (average around 16 years), middle-aged (approximately 41), aged (around 59) and long-lived (around 87). To avoid experimental bias, donors of different ages were distributed randomly across sequencing lanes. Using the same blood draw, the study looked at two additional independent replicas of 1 million unique cDNA reads for two donors, one aged 18 to 30 and the other aged 80 or older. Study-level results and caveats: Observed TCR beta diversity correlated strongly with the percentage of naive T cells measured by flow cytometry. As age increased, observed TCR beta diversity per million T cells dropped in a roughly linear way, and a significant reduction was already evident by age 40. Because donor CMV infection status was unknown, age-related changes in expanded clonotypes were potentially confounded. Compared with the aged group, more naive CD4+ T cells, fewer expanded clones and increased TCR diversity were shown by the long-lived group, suggesting age selection. Bulk unsorted PBMC profiling prevented conclusive comparison of naive and antigen-experienced compartments. Total diversity estimates from one million sequenced T cells were considered lower bounds and underestimates.

The library was made by 5' RACE. Sequencing was carried out with an Illumina HiSeq 2500. A second roughly 6 to 11 cycle PCR used a sample-barcoded 5' primer and a J-beta primer mix. A unique molecular identifier was introduced onto each TCR beta cDNA molecule by a template-switch 5' adaptor carrying 12 random nucleotides. At least 2.5 million CDR3-containing paired-end reads were obtained from each sample. The Mint cDNA synthesis kit, primed by a TRBC-specific oligonucleotide, was used to synthesize first-strand cDNA from all RNA. All cDNA was treated with uracil-DNA glycosylase and then went through a first 18-cycle PCR with the universal primers M1SS and BC2_uni_R. Concerning the study's data processing: For normalization, 1 million high-quality reads were randomly selected from each sample, with every read carrying a distinct molecular identifier. Reads sharing molecular identifiers were discarded rather than binned into consensus sequences. MiTCR, set to a Q25 quality threshold and the strictest error-elimination algorithm, was used for CDR3 identification, clonotype clustering and error correction. A nonparametric unseen species model using Euler transformation provided a lower-bound estimate of total TCR beta diversity. TCRdb trimmed the raw reads at Q25, called clones with MiXCR and kept productive beta chains. Rows merge per CDR3 protein into single entries with the most common DNA and genes. The V and J calls and clone size are TCRdb's, not the authors'. This sample lists 2 million or so distinct CDR3 sequences; roughly 50% were detected once. The biggest ten clones account for over 2% of the sample.

Systemically healthy Caucasian individuals from Russia, some 36 in total and aged about 6 to 95 years, were included as donors. Approximately 9.3 milliliters of peripheral blood were collected from each donor into EDTA-treated Vacutainer tubes. Ficoll-Paque density-gradient centrifugation was used to isolate PBMCs, with at least 6.5 million per sample. Trizol reagent was used to extract total RNA from the PBMCs, yielding at least 5 micrograms per sample. For every donor, an aliquot of PBMCs went through flow cytometry to measure the percentages of naive CD45RAhigh/CD27high T cells. V is shortened by 2 bases, J by 2 bases, and the region joining them spans 7 bases. CDR1 and CDR2 were assigned from the germline V gene (reference sequence) as LNHNV and YYDKDF. The CDR3 numbers 13 residues from cysteine through phenylalanine. The sequence is cut down to CDR3 DNA, 39 bases in frame from base 1.

The sample comprised blood. The rearranged chain carries TRBV15 and TRBJ2-7, with the D segment identity uncertain. The sequence came from a woman aged 40 to 55 in good health. The nucleotide sequence is given as TGTGCCACCAGCAGACCGGGTCCCTACGAGCAGTACTTC. The encoded protein is CATSRPGPYEQYF.